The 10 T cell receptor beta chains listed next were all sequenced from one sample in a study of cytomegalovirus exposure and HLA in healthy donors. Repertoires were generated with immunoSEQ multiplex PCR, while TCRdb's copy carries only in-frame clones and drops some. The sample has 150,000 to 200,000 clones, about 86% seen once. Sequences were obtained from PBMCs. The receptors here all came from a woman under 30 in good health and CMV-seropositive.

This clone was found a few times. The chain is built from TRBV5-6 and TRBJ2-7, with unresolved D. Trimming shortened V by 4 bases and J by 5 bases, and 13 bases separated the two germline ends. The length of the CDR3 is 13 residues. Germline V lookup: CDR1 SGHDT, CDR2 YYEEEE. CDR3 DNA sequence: TGTGCCAGCAGCCTTGTGAGATTGGACGAGCAGTACTTC. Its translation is CASSLVRLDEQYF. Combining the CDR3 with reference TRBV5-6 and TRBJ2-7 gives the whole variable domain DAGVTQSPTHLIKTRGQQVTLRCSPKSGHDTVSWYQQALGQGPQFIFQYYEEEERQRGNFPDRFSGHQFPNYSSELNVNALLLGDSALYLCASSLVRLDEQYFGPGTRLTVT.

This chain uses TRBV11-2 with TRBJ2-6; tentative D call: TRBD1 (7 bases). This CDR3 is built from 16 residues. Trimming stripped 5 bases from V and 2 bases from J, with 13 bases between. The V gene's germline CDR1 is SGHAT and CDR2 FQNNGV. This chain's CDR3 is CASSKGGTAGANVLTF. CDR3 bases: TGTGCCAGCAGCAAAGGGGGGACAGCTGGGGCCAACGTCCTGACTTTC.

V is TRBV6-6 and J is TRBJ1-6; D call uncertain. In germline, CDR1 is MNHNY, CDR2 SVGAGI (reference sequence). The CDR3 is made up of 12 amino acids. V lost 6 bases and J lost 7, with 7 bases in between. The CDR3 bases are TGTGCCAGCAGGTCATTGAATTCACCCCTCCACTTT. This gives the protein CASRSLNSPLHF.

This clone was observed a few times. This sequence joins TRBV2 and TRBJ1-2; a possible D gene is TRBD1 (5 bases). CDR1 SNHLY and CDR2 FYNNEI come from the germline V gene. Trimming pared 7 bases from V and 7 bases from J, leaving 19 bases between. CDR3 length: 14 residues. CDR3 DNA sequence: TGTGCCAGCACTAGTACAGGAATAGGGTCTGGCTACACCTTC. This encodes CASTSTGIGSGYTF.

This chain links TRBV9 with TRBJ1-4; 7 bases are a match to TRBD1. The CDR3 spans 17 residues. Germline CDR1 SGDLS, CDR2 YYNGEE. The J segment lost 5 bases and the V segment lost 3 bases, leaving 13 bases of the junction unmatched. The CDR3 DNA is TGTGCCAGCAGCGAGTCGAGGGCGGGAGGGGGCAATGAAAAACTGTTTTTT. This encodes CASSESRAGGGNEKLFF.

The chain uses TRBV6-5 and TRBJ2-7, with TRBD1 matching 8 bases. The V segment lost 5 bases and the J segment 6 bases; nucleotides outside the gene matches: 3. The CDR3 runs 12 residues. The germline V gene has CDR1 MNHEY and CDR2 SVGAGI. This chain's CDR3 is CASSNGTGEQYF. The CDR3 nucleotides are TGTGCCAGCAGTAATGGGACAGGCGAGCAGTACTTC.

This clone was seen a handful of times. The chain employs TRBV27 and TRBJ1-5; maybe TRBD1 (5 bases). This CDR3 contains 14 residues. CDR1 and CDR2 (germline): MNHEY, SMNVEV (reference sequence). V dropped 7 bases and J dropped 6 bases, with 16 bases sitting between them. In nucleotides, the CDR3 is TGTGCCAGCACTTCCAAGGGGCTACGTCAGCCCCAGCATTTT. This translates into CASTSKGLRQPQHF.

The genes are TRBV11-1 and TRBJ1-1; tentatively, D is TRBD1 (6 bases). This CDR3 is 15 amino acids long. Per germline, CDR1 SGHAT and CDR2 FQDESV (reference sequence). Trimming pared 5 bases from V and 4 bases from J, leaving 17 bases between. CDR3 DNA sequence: TGTGCCAGCAGCCCGGTCCGCAGGGGCCTCACTGAAGCTTTCTTT. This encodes CASSPVRRGLTEAFF.

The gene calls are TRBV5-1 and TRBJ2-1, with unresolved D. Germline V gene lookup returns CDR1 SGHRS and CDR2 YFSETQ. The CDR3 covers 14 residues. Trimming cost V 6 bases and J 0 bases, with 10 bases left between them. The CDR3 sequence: CASIGSSSYNEQFF. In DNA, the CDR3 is TGCGCCAGCATCGGCTCTAGCTCCTACAATGAGCAGTTCTTC.

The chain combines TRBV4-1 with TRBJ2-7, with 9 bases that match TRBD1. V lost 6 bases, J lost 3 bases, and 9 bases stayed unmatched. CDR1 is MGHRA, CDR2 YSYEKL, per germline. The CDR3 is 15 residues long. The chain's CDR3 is CASRALGQGYYEQYF. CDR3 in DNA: TGCGCCAGCAGGGCCCTTGGACAGGGGTACTACGAGCAGTACTTC.